This T cell receptor (beta chain) emerged from a study of T cells in Graves' hyperthyroidism and ophthalmopathy. General study results and limits: Using 13 V-J features, a model discriminated ophthalmopathy from stable hyperthyroidism.

Trimming at V came to 4 bases and at J to 5 bases, leaving 4 bases not matched to a gene. Per germline, CDR1 ENHRY and CDR2 SYGVKD. This CDR3 region has 13 residues. Patients were excluded for uncontrolled infection, other autoimmune disease, pregnancy or lactation. Clinicians diagnosed patients from clinical symptoms, serum thyroxine and TRAb, thyroid ultrasound and orbital computed tomography. TCR beta CDR3 sequences were amplified from RNA transcripts. Researchers ran a first-round RT-PCR on the TCR CDR3 using the HTBI primer set. TCRdb ran MiXCR on the multiplex PCR reads and lists one entry per CDR3 protein. The repertoire consists of 550,000 to 600,000 distinct CDR3 sequences, with 35% to 55% occurring once and the leading ten covering over 15%. For this clonotype: Antigen specificity is unknown.

The receptor comes from an adult woman with Graves' disease, either hyperthyroidism or ophthalmopathy (not recorded which). The rearrangement links TRBV10-3 to TRBJ2-5, with 7 bases identical to TRBD1. The sequencing sample was made of peripheral blood or thyroid tissue (not recorded which). CDR3 nucleotides: TGTGCCATCAGTGGGGAACAGGGGGAGACCCAGTACTTC. Its translation is CAISGEQGETQYF.